What follows is one T cell receptor (beta chain) and its context. The antigen is unknown. The same CDR3 arises from other DNA sequences in this sample as well. Per germline, CDR1 GTSNPN and CDR2 SVGIG (reference sequence). The CDR3 spans 12 residues. V was shortened by 5 bases and J by 1 base, with 8 bases between the two germline ends. The sequencing template was cDNA reverse transcribed from extracted RNA. Produced via immunoSEQ multiplex PCR; TCRdb's table is partial and in-frame only. Among roughly 250,000 clones, 67% were seen once, and the ten largest hold 0.95% to 1.5%. Peripheral blood samples and lesional scalp punch biopsies were obtained from alopecia areata patients. This specimen comes from a study of CD8+ T cells in alopecia areata. On the study more broadly: A regimen of oral tofacitinib, 5 to 10 mg twice daily, was given to treated patients.

Study observations and caveats: Relative to mice, TCR sharing across patients was less clear, a difference possibly HLA-related. Normal skin contains resident alphabeta T cells, and these are also sequenced in scalp samples.

Sequenced material: CD4+ T cells sorted from blood, taken at week 0. The rearrangement joins TRBV30 to TRBJ1-1; tentative D call: TRBD1 (6 bases). The sequence was collected from a human donor with alopecia areata. The CDR3 DNA reads as TGTGCCTGGGCCAGGGGGAACACTGAAGCTTTCTTT. Residues: CAWARGNTEAFF. Full variable domain (outside the CDR3, taken from reference TRBV30 and TRBJ1-1): SQTIHQWPATLVQPVGSPLSLECTVEGTSNPNLYWYRQAAGRGLQLLFYSVGIGQISSEVPQNLSASRPQDRQFILSSKKLLLSDSGFYLCAWARGNTEAFFGQGTRLTVV.